Here is one T cell receptor (beta chain) with its context. This CDR3 comprises 13 residues. Unmatched junction bases numbered 2, after V lost 5 bases and J lost 2 bases. The V gene's germline CDR1 is WSHSY and CDR2 SAAADI. As originally analysed: Estimation of nucleated cell counts was performed using reference gene primer amplification. The repertoire was sequenced with immunoSEQ multiplex PCR; TCRdb's copy has only in-frame clones and lacks some. The DNA was the basis for D and trimming; V, J and clone size are from that table. This sample has tens of thousands of clones, with over 70% found just once. The record originates from a study of blood T cell repertoires in COVID-19. Study at large: Researchers got acute and convalescent COVID-19 samples from the United States, Italy and Spain. The cDNA or gDNA used as material had been derived from T cells, B-cell-depleted T cells, or PBMCs.

This clonotype was obtained from a man at least 80 years old with acute or convalescent COVID-19. The chain is built from TRBV10-2 and TRBJ2-5, with 7 bases identical to TRBD1. Material: peripheral blood. CDR3 amino acids: CASSLGQQETQYF. The CDR3 nucleotides read TGCGCCAGCAGTTTGGGACAGCAAGAGACCCAGTACTTC.